This TCR beta chain was recovered during a study of T cells in Graves' hyperthyroidism and ophthalmopathy. Study findings and constraints: Model predictions of ophthalmopathy came a median roughly 6.7 months before onset.

Diagnoses used clinical symptoms, serum thyroxine and TRAb, thyroid ultrasound and orbital computed tomography. From germline, CDR1 is SNHLY and CDR2 FYNNEI. The CDR3 spans 14 residues. V was cut by 5 bases and J by 0 bases, with 10 bases left in between. Note on this clonotype: Its antigen is undetermined.

Amplification of TCR beta CDR3 regions was performed using RNA transcripts as template. HTBI primers were the set used in a first-round RT-PCR of the TCR CDR3. TCRdb analysed the multiplex PCR reads with MiXCR anew, one entry per CDR3 protein. The sample yields hundreds of thousands of distinct CDR3 sequences, just over 45% seen once. The chain has TRBV2 and TRBJ1-1, with D hard to call. The sequencing sample was made of peripheral blood or thyroid tissue (not recorded which). The receptor's source is a woman aged 18-29 years with Graves' hyperthyroidism. As DNA, the CDR3 is TGTGCCAGCAGTTTCCTCGGGCTGAACACTGAAGCTTTCTTT. Protein: CASSFLGLNTEAFF.